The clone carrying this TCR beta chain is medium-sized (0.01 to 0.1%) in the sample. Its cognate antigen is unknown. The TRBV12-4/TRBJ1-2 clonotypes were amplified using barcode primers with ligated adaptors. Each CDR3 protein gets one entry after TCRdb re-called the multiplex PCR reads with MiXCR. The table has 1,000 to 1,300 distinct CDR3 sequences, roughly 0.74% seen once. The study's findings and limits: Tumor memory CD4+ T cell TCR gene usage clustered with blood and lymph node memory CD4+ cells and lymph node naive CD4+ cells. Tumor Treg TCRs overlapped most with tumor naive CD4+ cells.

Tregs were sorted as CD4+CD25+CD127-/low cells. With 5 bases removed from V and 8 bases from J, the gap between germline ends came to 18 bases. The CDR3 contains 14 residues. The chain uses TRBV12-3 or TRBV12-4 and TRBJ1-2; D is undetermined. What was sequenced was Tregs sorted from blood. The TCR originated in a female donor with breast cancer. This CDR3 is CASSQMVEGGGYTF. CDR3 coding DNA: TGTGCCAGCAGTCAAATGGTAGAGGGAGGAGGCTACACCTTC.